This TCR beta chain is drawn from a study of CXCR3-negative and CXCR3-positive naive CD8 T cells. The study, taken as a whole, reports: Naive CXCR3-positive cells had TRB CDR3s more hydrophobic than those of CXCR3-negative naive cells.

Details on this clonotype: Its antigen is unknown.

It was by 5' RACE with UMI labels that the TRB cDNA libraries were prepared. TCRdb derives one entry per CDR3 protein from the 5' RACE reads, leaving out DNA. This sample's table has around 63,000 distinct CDR3 sequences. Germline assignment: CDR1 SGHAT and CDR2 FQNNGV. The length of the CDR3 is 17 residues. The sequencing sample was made of naive CXCR3+ CD8+ T cells from blood. The subset: CD45RO-CCR7+CD27+CD95- naive CD8+ T cells expressing CXCR3 (TNR3+). The V and J genes are TRBV11-2 and TRBJ2-5; TCRdb selects TRBD2, and the lack of DNA leaves this call unchecked. The receptor was isolated from a human donor in good health. Some clones in this sample may be carry-over from other donors' samples. The CDR3 loop reads CASSLVYGKRGQETQYF.